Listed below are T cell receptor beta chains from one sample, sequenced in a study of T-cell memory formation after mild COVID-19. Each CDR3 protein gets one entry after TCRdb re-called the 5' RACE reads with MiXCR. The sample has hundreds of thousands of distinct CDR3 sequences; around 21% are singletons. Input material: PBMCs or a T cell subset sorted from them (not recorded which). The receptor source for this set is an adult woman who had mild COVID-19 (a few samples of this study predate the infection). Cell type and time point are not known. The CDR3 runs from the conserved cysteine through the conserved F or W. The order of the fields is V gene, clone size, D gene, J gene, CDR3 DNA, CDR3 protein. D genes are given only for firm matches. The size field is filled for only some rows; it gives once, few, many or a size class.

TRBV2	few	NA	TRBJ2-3	TGTGCCAGCAGGACCAACTCAGATACGCAGTATTTT	CASRTNSDTQYF
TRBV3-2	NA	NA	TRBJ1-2	TGTGCCAGCAGCCAAGCAGTTTTCTGGGGACAGAACGGCTACACCTTC	CASSQAVFWGQNGYTF
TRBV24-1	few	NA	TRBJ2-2	TGTGCCACCAGTGATCCCTATCCGAACACCGGGGAGCTGTTTTTT	CATSDPYPNTGELFF
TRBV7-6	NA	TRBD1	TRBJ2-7	TGTGCCAGCAGCTTTGGGACAGGGGGTAGCCACGAGCAGTACTTC	CASSFGTGGSHEQYF
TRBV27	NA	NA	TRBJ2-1	TGTGCCAGCAGCCATATGACGCTAGGTGACAATGAGCAGTTCTTC	CASSHMTLGDNEQFF
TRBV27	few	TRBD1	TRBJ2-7	TGTGCCAGCGGAGCGGACAGGGGATTCTCCTACGAGCAGTACTTC	CASGADRGFSYEQYF
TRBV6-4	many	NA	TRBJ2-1	TGTGCCAGCAGTGAGGGCAGCCACCCCAATGAGCAGTTCTTC	CASSEGSHPNEQFF
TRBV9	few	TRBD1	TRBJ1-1	TGTGCCAGCAGCGTAGTAGGGCAAGGGACAGTTGAAGCTTTCTTT	CASSVVGQGTVEAFF
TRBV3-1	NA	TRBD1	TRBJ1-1	TGTGCCAGCAGCCTTCGACAGGGGATACCCCCTTTGAACACTGAAGCTTTCTTT	CASSLRQGIPPLNTEAFF
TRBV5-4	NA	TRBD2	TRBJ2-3	TGTGCCAGCAGCTTGAGCGGGGGGGCCGGAGATACGCAGTATTTT	CASSLSGGAGDTQYF
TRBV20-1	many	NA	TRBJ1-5	TGCAGTGCTTTAGACAGCTTTAGCAATCAGCCCCAGCATTTT	CSALDSFSNQPQHF
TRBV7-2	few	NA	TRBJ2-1	TGTGCCAGCAGCTTGAATGGAATCAATGAGCAGTTCTTC	CASSLNGINEQFF
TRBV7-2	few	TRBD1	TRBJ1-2	TGTGCCAGCAGCTTAGCCGACAGGGTATATGGCTACACCTTC	CASSLADRVYGYTF
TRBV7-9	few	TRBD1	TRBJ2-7	TGTGCCAGCAGCTTAGTATCTGGGACAGACTTCTACGAGCAGTACTTC	CASSLVSGTDFYEQYF
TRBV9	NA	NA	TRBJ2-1	TGTGCCAGCAGCCATAGCCTCGCATCCAACAATGAGCAGTTCTTC	CASSHSLASNNEQFF
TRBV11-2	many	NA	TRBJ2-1	TGTGCCAGCAGCTTAGACGCTCAACCCGTTAATGAGCAGTTCTTC	CASSLDAQPVNEQFF
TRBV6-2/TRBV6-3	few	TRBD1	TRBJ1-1	TGTGCCAGCAACCGACTTGGACAGGGGACGTGGGCTTTCTTT	CASNRLGQGTWAFF
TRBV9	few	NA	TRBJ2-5	TGTGCCAGCAGCGTTTCTAGTGGGGAAGAGACCCAGTACTTC	CASSVSSGEETQYF
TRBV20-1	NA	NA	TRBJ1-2	TGCAGTGCTAGAGATCCCTCTGGGAGCAGCCTACAAAAGCTTGGCTACACCTTC	CSARDPSGSSLQKLGYTF
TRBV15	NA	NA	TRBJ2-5	TGTGCCACCAGCAGAGATTACCTGGAAGGCCAAGAGACCCAGTACTTC	CATSRDYLEGQETQYF
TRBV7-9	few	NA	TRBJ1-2	TGTGCCAGCAGCCTCCCCTTGGGCTATGGCTACACCTTC	CASSLPLGYGYTF
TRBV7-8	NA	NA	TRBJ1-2	TGTGCCAGCAGCCCAACGTTGGGGGTCGGCGTTAAAGGCTACACCTTC	CASSPTLGVGVKGYTF
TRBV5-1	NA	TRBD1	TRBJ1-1	TGCGCCAGCAGCTTGGCAGTAATAGGGGCAAGGGGGCACACTGAAGCTTTCTTT	CASSLAVIGARGHTEAFF
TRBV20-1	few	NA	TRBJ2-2	TGCAGTGCTAGGGCGGACACCGGGGAGCTGTTTTTT	CSARADTGELFF
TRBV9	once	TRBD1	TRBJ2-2	TGTGCCAGCAGCGTAGCGGGACAGGCCACCGGGGAGCTGTTTTTT	CASSVAGQATGELFF
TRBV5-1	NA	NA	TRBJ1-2	TGCGCCAGCAGCTTGCCTTCAGCCTCTTATGCAGACGGCTACACCTTC	CASSLPSASYADGYTF
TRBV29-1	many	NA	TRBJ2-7	TGCAGCGTTGAGGCAGAGAGCTCCTACGAGCAGTACTTC	CSVEAESSYEQYF
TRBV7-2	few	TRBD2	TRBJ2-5	TGTGCCAGCAGCTCAAAAGCGGGAGGTAAAACAGAGACCCAGTACTTC	CASSSKAGGKTETQYF
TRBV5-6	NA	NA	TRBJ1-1	TGTGCCAGCAGCTTGGAGGGGGGGATGAACACTGAAGCTTTCTTT	CASSLEGGMNTEAFF
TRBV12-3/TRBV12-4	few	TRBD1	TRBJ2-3	TGTGCCAGCAGTACAACAGGGGGCACAGATACGCAGTATTTT	CASSTTGGTDTQYF
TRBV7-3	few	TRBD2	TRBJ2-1	TGTGCCAGCAGCTTTTCTAGCGGGATATACAATGAGCAGTTCTTC	CASSFSSGIYNEQFF
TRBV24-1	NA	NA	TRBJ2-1	TGTGCCACCAGTGAAGGGGGAGACTACAATGAGCAGTTCTTC	CATSEGGDYNEQFF
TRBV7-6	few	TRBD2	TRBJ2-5	TGTGCCAGCAGCGAACACCCGGGTAGCGGGAGTCCAGAGACCCAGTACTTC	CASSEHPGSGSPETQYF
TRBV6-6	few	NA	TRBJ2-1	TGTGCCAGCTGCAACGGCGGCACCTACAATGAGCAGTTCTTC	CASCNGGTYNEQFF
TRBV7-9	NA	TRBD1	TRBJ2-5	TGTGCCAGCAGCCCCTCCAGGGGGCGGGAGACCCAGTACTTC	CASSPSRGRETQYF
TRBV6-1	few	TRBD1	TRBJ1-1	TGTGCCAGTCCGCAGATTAGAGACAGGGGGCGAATGTTCATGAACACTGAAGCTTTCTTT	CASPQIRDRGRMFMNTEAFF
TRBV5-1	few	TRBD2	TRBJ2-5	TGCGCCAGCAGCTATGGTAGCGGGCCTCAAGAGACCCAGTACTTC	CASSYGSGPQETQYF
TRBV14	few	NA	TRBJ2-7	TGTGCCAGCAGCCAAGATTTAGTGACCGGCGGGCAGTACTTC	CASSQDLVTGGQYF
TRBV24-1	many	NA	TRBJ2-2	TGTGCCACCAGCGACTCCACTCGCGGGAAAGGCGCCGGGGAGCTGTTTTTT	CATSDSTRGKGAGELFF
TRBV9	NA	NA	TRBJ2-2	TGTGCCAGCAGCGTAGGGGGTCACGCGAACACCGGGGAGCTGTTTTTT	CASSVGGHANTGELFF
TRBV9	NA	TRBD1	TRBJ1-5	TGTGCCAGCAGCTCTCAAGAAGGGGGCCAGCCCCAGCATTTT	CASSSQEGGQPQHF
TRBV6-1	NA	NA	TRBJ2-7	TGTGCCAGCAGTGAAGCAGGGACAATAAGATATTACGAGCAGTACTTC	CASSEAGTIRYYEQYF
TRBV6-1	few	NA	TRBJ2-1	TGTGCCAGCAGTGAAAGGTCAGGGGCCAATGAGCAGTTCTTC	CASSERSGANEQFF
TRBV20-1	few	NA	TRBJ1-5	TGCAGTGCAACGGACGGATCCTATAGCAATCAGCCCCAGCATTTT	CSATDGSYSNQPQHF
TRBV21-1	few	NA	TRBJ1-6	TGTGCCAGCAGCAAAGTTTTAGACCGCACCGAAACAGGGGTTGTTTCACCCCTCCACTTT	CASSKVLDRTETGVVSPLHF
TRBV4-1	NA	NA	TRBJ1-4	TGCGCCAGCAGCCGAGGACCCCGCGAAAAACTGTTTTTT	CASSRGPREKLFF
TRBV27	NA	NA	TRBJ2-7	TGTGCCAGCAGTTTAAGTCTACTATCCTACGAGCAGTACTTC	CASSLSLLSYEQYF
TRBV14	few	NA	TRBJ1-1	TGTGCCAGCAGCCATAGTCACGGGAGCACTGAAGCTTTCTTT	CASSHSHGSTEAFF
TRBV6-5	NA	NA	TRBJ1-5	TGTGCCAGTCAGGGGACGGGCAATCAGCCCCAGCATTTT	CASQGTGNQPQHF
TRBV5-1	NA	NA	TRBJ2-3	TGCGCCAGCAGCTTAACCGGGCAGGATGCAGATACGCAGTATTTT	CASSLTGQDADTQYF
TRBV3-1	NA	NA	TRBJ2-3	TGTGCCAGCAGCCAACCCGGTCATAACACAGATACGCAGTATTTT	CASSQPGHNTDTQYF
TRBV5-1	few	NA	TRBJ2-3	TGCGCCAGCAGCTTGATATCAGGCGCAGATACGCAGTATTTT	CASSLISGADTQYF
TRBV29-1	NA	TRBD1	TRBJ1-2	TGCAGCGTTGTGGGACAGGTTGGCTACACCTTC	CSVVGQVGYTF
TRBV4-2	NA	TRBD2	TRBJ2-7	TGTGCCAGCAGCCATGCCGGGACTAGCAACGAGCAGTACTTC	CASSHAGTSNEQYF